Following are 16 T cell receptor beta chains from one sample sequenced in a study of blood T cell repertoires in COVID-19. Measured with immunoSEQ multiplex PCR; TCRdb has only the in-frame clones, and not every one. Of 70,000 to 90,000 clones listed, approximately 90% are singletons. The sequencing input was peripheral blood. The receptors stem from a human donor in a cohort sampled during active COVID-19.

The CDR3: CASSPRTGEYEQYF. The CDR3 region has the DNA TGTGCCAGCAGCCCCCGGACAGGGGAGTACGAGCAGTACTTC. This chain joins TRBV9 and TRBJ2-7, with TRBD1 identical over 9 bases. V shed 4 bases, J shed 4 bases, and the junction held 6 bases outside the gene matches. This CDR3 is 14 amino acids long. CDR1 and CDR2 from the germline V gene are SGDLS and YYNGEE. Based on the CDR3 plus reference TRBV9 and TRBJ2-7, the full variable domain is DSGVTQTPKHLITATGQRVTLRCSPRSGDLSVYWYQQSLDQGLQFLIQYYNGEERAKGNILERFSAQQFPDLHSELNLSSLELGDSALYFCASSPRTGEYEQYFGPGTRLTVT.

This chain links TRBV9 with TRBJ2-7, with D possibly being TRBD1 (5 bases). CDR1 is SGDLS, CDR2 YYNGEE, per germline. This CDR3 comprises 17 residues. V was trimmed by 3 bases and J by 5 bases, leaving 24 bases between them. The CDR3 DNA reads as TGTGCCAGCAGCGCGATGGCAGCCCCTACAGGAGATAACGAGCAGTACTTC. Protein product: CASSAMAAPTGDNEQYF.

This clone was counted between two and nine times. V usage is TRBV30 and J usage is TRBJ1-1; TRBD1 is a possible D gene (5 bases). V dropped 5 bases and J dropped 1 base, with 11 bases sitting between them. The CDR3 has 13 amino acids. CDR1 and CDR2 from the germline V gene are GTSNPN and SVGIG (reference sequence). The CDR3 DNA reads TGTGCCTGGGGCGGGCAGGGGAACACTGAAGCTTTCTTT. Translated: CAWGGQGNTEAFF.

The chain has TRBV14 and TRBJ2-7; the D gene is possibly TRBD1 (5 bases). Between the trimmed V and J ends, which lost 4 bases and 6 bases, there was a span of 19 bases. The CDR3 loop spans 15 amino acids. Per the germline V gene, CDR1 is SGHDN and CDR2 is FVKESK. CDR3 sequence (DNA): TGTGCCAGCAGCCCGCAAGGGGCTAGGGGCGGCGAGCAGTACTTC. This codes for CASSPQGARGGEQYF.

This chain uses TRBV7-8 with TRBJ1-2, with unresolved D. Between the trimmed V and J ends, which lost 7 bases and 0 bases, there was a span of 15 bases. The CDR3 has 15 amino acids. CDR1 is SGHVS and CDR2 is FQNEAQ in the germline V gene. CDR3 sequence: CASKRGIGANYGYTF. The DNA for the CDR3 is TGTGCCAGCAAGCGGGGTATTGGGGCTAACTATGGCTACACCTTC.

This clone was observed a handful of times. This chain joins TRBV5-1 and TRBJ1-6; no reliable D call. The CDR3 totals 15 residues. The V gene lost 2 bases and the J gene lost 5 bases, with 11 bases spanning the gap. Germline V gene sequence: CDR1 SGHRS, CDR2 YFSETQ. CDR3 loop: CASSLGRLNNSPLHF. The DNA for the CDR3 is TGCGCCAGCAGCTTAGGCAGGCTGAATAATTCACCCCTCCACTTT. Looking up the rest from reference TRBV5-1 and TRBJ1-6 gives the full variable domain: KAGVTQTPRYLIKTRGQQVTLSCSPISGHRSVSWYQQTPGQGLQFLFEYFSETQRNKGNFPGRFSGRQFSNSRSEMNVSTLELGDSALYLCASSLGRLNNSPLHFGNGTRLTVT.

The rearrangement joins TRBV19 to TRBJ2-2; 11 bases are a match to TRBD2. With V trimmed by 6 bases and J by 2 bases, 23 bases remained unmatched. There are 22 residues in the CDR3. Germline CDR1 reads LNHDA; CDR2 reads SQIVND (reference sequence). This chain's CDR3 is CASRPEAARPLAGGHNTGELFF. Written as DNA, the CDR3 is TGTGCCAGTAGACCTGAGGCGGCCCGACCTTTAGCGGGGGGGCACAACACCGGGGAGCTGTTTTTT.

The J gene is TRBJ2-7, the V gene TRBV11-2; 14 bases agree with TRBD2. This CDR3 contains 15 residues. Germline trimming cut 5 bases from V and 6 bases from J; bases unmatched to any gene: 6. Germline assignment: CDR1 SGHAT and CDR2 FQNNGV. The CDR3 coding sequence is TGTGCCAGCAGCCCCCTGGGACTAGCGGGGGTCGAGCAGTACTTC. Translation: CASSPLGLAGVEQYF.

The CDR3 DNA sequence: TGTGCCAGCAGACGTCCGGGACAGCACACCGGGGAGCTGTTTTTT. Its protein is CASRRPGQHTGELFF. The V and J genes are TRBV11-2 and TRBJ2-2; 7 positions match TRBD1. The CDR3 covers 15 residues. V dropped 6 bases and J dropped 3; count of bases not matched to a gene: 7. Germline loops: CDR1 SGHAT, CDR2 FQNNGV.

Here the CDR3 reads CASSRGQRTYNEQFF. CDR3 nucleotides: TGTGCCAGCAGCCGGGGACAGAGAACTTACAATGAGCAGTTCTTC. This chain uses TRBV9 with TRBJ2-1, with 7 bases lining up with TRBD1. The germline V gene has CDR1 SGDLS and CDR2 YYNGEE. CDR3 size: 15 residues. Trimming removed 4 bases from V and 4 bases from J; junction bases left unmatched: 8.

V gene TRBV5-1 combines with J gene TRBJ2-7; 8 positions agree with TRBD1. There are 12 residues in the CDR3. V trimming: 4 bases; J trimming: 5 bases; junction bases outside the gene matches: 2. Germline V CDR1 and CDR2: SGHRS, YFSETQ. The CDR3 here is CASSMTGDEQYF. The CDR3 DNA reads as TGCGCCAGCAGCATGACAGGGGACGAGCAGTACTTC. Combining the CDR3 with reference TRBV5-1 and TRBJ2-7 gives the whole variable domain KAGVTQTPRYLIKTRGQQVTLSCSPISGHRSVSWYQQTPGQGLQFLFEYFSETQRNKGNFPGRFSGRQFSNSRSEMNVSTLELGDSALYLCASSMTGDEQYFGPGTRLTVT.

V is TRBV13 and J is TRBJ2-7; TRBD1 matches at 9 bases. The junction had 4 bases not matched to a gene; V was cut back by 0 bases and J by 4 bases. This CDR3 is built from 15 residues. Germline CDR1 and CDR2: PRHDT and FYEKMQ (reference sequence). In DNA, the CDR3 is TGTGCCAGCAGCTTAGGACAGGGGGCGCATTACGAGCAGTACTTC. This translates into CASSLGQGAHYEQYF.

The chain combines TRBV29-1 with TRBJ2-2; tentative D call: TRBD1 (5 bases). CDR1 and CDR2 from the germline V gene are SQVTM and ANQGSEA. The CDR3 length is 12 residues. V lost 6 bases and J lost 1, with 6 bases in between. The CDR3 region has the DNA TGCAGCGTGGACAAGAACACCGGGGAGCTGTTTTTT. Protein product: CSVDKNTGELFF.

The J gene is TRBJ1-6, the V gene TRBV12-3 or TRBV12-4; no clear D gene. The CDR3 contains 12 residues. V lost 6 bases and J lost 11, with 11 bases in between. CDR3 protein: CASSPGITPLHF. The CDR3 DNA is TGTGCCAGCAGCCCGGGGATTACACCCCTCCACTTT.

Here the CDR3 reads CASSTPGGPTDTQYF. The CDR3 nucleotides read TGTGCCAGCAGCACCCCGGGGGGCCCCACAGATACGCAGTATTTT. The gene calls are TRBV27 and TRBJ2-3; the D gene is possibly TRBD2 (7 bases). This CDR3 contains 15 residues. Germline V lookup: CDR1 MNHEY, CDR2 SMNVEV (reference sequence). V lost 6 bases to trimming and J lost 2 bases, with 15 bases between them.

The chain recombines TRBV25-1 with TRBJ1-1; D is undetermined. Germline values: CDR1 MGHDK, CDR2 SYGVNS. V shed 6 bases and J shed 3 bases, with 11 bases lying between them. CDR3 length: 13 residues. The chain's CDR3 is CASSRLSDTEAFF. The CDR3 DNA is TGTGCCAGCAGCCGACTATCGGACACTGAAGCTTTCTTT.